These T cell receptor beta chains were read from a single sample in a study of regulatory T cells in long-lasting Graves disease. One entry per CDR3 protein results from TCRdb running MiXCR on the multiplex PCR reads. The profile shows roughly 560,000 distinct CDR3 sequences, 9.5% to 15% of them singletons. In addition, the sample was reused for a study of T cells in Graves' hyperthyroidism and ophthalmopathy.

The sample was peripheral blood mononuclear cells (PBMCs), taken at new diagnosis, from a patient treated with antithyroid drugs. These receptors were obtained from a woman in her twenties or thirties with Graves disease. CDR3s include the opening cysteine and the closing phenylalanine or tryptophan. A D gene is named only where the DNA matches it firmly. The size entry is marked missing in some rows and otherwise reads once, few, many or a size class.

D	size	J	V	DNA	CDR3
-	-	TRBJ2-7	TRBV5-1	TGCGCCAGCAGCCCGCTAGAGCGCAACCCTTCCTACGAGCAGTACTTC	CASSPLERNPSYEQYF
-	few	TRBJ2-3	TRBV7-9	TGTGCCAGCAGTTCTCTCACGCGGGACCCTAGCACAGATACGCAGTATTTT	CASSSLTRDPSTDTQYF
TRBD1	many	TRBJ1-1	TRBV28	TGTGCCAGCAGTTTTAGGAGACAGGGCCGGATGAACACTGAAGCTTTCTTT	CASSFRRQGRMNTEAFF
-	-	TRBJ2-1	TRBV18	TGTGCCAGCTCACCACTAGCAAGCTCCTACAATGAGCAGTTCTTC	CASSPLASSYNEQFF
-	-	TRBJ1-2	TRBV6-2/TRBV6-3	TGTGCCAGTCGGCCGAACCGGGCTTCGGGCTACACCTTC	CASRPNRASGYTF
-	many	TRBJ1-2	TRBV18	TGTGCCAGCTCACCAGACAGTTTCAATGGCTACACCTTC	CASSPDSFNGYTF
TRBD1	many	TRBJ1-6	TRBV12-3/TRBV12-4	TGTGCCAGCAGTCGGGACAGGGGGCGGAATTCACCCCTCCACTTT	CASSRDRGRNSPLHF
TRBD1	-	TRBJ1-6	TRBV30	TGTGCCTGGACGGAACAGGGGAACGGGTCACCCCTCCACTTT	CAWTEQGNGSPLHF
-	many	TRBJ2-3	TRBV20-1	TGCAGTGCTAGGGCGACCCCAGGGAAAAATACGCAGTATTTT	CSARATPGKNTQYF
-	many	TRBJ1-1	TRBV12-3/TRBV12-4	TGTGCCAGCAGTTTAAAGATGGGCACTGAAGCTTTCTTT	CASSLKMGTEAFF
-	many	TRBJ2-7	TRBV30	TGTGCCTGGAGGGGGTTTAGCTACGAGCAGTACTTC	CAWRGFSYEQYF
TRBD1	-	TRBJ1-3	TRBV9	TGTGCCAGCAGCGTCACAGGGGGAATTTATGGAAACACCATATATTTT	CASSVTGGIYGNTIYF
-	many	TRBJ1-5	TRBV6-5	TGTGCCAGCAGTTACTCGATGGGGAATCAGCCCCAGCATTTT	CASSYSMGNQPQHF
TRBD2	few	TRBJ2-5	TRBV5-4	TGTGCCAGCAGCCCCTCTAGCGGGGGGCAAGAGACCCAGTACTTC	CASSPSSGGQETQYF
TRBD1	-	TRBJ1-1	TRBV7-2	TGTGCCAGCAGGCGCGACAGGGGTACCACTGAAGCTTTCTTT	CASRRDRGTTEAFF
TRBD2	many	TRBJ2-1	TRBV28	TGTGCCAGCAGTCCTCGTCGAACTAGCGGAAAACACAATGAGCAGTTCTTC	CASSPRRTSGKHNEQFF
TRBD1	few	TRBJ1-1	TRBV29-1	TGCAGCGTTGAGGGGGTCGACAGGGGGCTTACTGAAGCTTTCTTT	CSVEGVDRGLTEAFF
-	few	TRBJ1-1	TRBV10-3	TGTGCCATCAGTGATACCTCCCCAGGGACTGAAGCTTTCTTT	CAISDTSPGTEAFF
TRBD1	few	TRBJ2-1	TRBV10-2	TGCGCCAGCGCACAGGGGAATGGGCAGTTCTTC	CASAQGNGQFF
-	few	TRBJ1-1	TRBV18	TGTGCCAGCTCACAAGGATCAAAAAACACTGAAGCTTTCTTT	CASSQGSKNTEAFF
TRBD1	many	TRBJ1-5	TRBV28	TGTGCCAGCAGTGACCCGGGACAGGACAATCAGCCCCAGCATTTT	CASSDPGQDNQPQHF
TRBD2	many	TRBJ2-7	TRBV12-3/TRBV12-4	TGTGCCAGCAGCAACAAGGGACTAGCGGGGTACCGTCCCTCCGCCTACGAGCAGTACTTC	CASSNKGLAGYRPSAYEQYF
TRBD2	many	TRBJ2-3	TRBV11-2	TGTGCCAGCAGCCCGCGGGGCGGGAGCTTGGATACGCAGTATTTT	CASSPRGGSLDTQYF
-	many	TRBJ2-7	TRBV2	TGTGCCAGCAGTGAAGGGGGGCGGGAGTTCCCATGGGAGCAGTACTTC	CASSEGGREFPWEQYF
-	-	TRBJ2-2	TRBV12-3/TRBV12-4	TGTGCCAGCAGCTCCGGGGGCACGCTCACCGGGGAGCTGTTTTTT	CASSSGGTLTGELFF
-	-	TRBJ1-3	TRBV7-2	TGTGCCAGCAGCACCTCCGCGGTGGCTGGAAACACCATATATTTT	CASSTSAVAGNTIYF
TRBD2	few	TRBJ2-7	TRBV27	TGCGCCAGCAGCCTAGCGGGAGACGAGCAGTACTTC	CASSLAGDEQYF
-	many	TRBJ1-6	TRBV7-9	TGTGCCAGCAGCCACTCGGGGGTGGGCCAATCACCCCTCCACTTT	CASSHSGVGQSPLHF
-	many	TRBJ1-2	TRBV3-1	TGTGCCAGCAGCGCGGAGGTGGCACCTACTTATGGCTACACCTTC	CASSAEVAPTYGYTF
TRBD1	few	TRBJ2-4	TRBV5-1	TGCGCCAGCAGCTTGGAGACAGGGGGCTTAAGCATTCAGTACTTC	CASSLETGGLSIQYF
TRBD1	-	TRBJ1-2	TRBV7-9	TGTGCCAGCAGCTTGAACAAACAGGGGAGTAACTATGGCTACACCTTC	CASSLNKQGSNYGYTF
-	many	TRBJ1-3	TRBV7-2	TGTGCCAGCAGCCTCGGGACGGCCTCTGGAAACACCATATATTTT	CASSLGTASGNTIYF
-	-	TRBJ2-1	TRBV4-1	TGCGCCAGCAGCCAAGAAGGGCCAGGGGACTACAATGAGCAGTTCTTC	CASSQEGPGDYNEQFF
-	many	TRBJ2-3	TRBV29-1	TGCAGCGTTGTTCTCTACGGGGGACAACGGCGGTATTTT	CSVVLYGGQRRYF
-	-	TRBJ2-2	TRBV4-1	TGCGCCAGCAGCCTTGCGGCGCAACACACCGGGGAGCTGTTTTTT	CASSLAAQHTGELFF
-	many	TRBJ2-7	TRBV30	TGTGCCTGGAGAGGGGATTACTACGAGCAGTACTTC	CAWRGDYYEQYF
TRBD1	many	TRBJ2-6	TRBV12-3/TRBV12-4	TGTGCCAGCAGTCCTTCTCGGACAGGGAACACTGGGGCCAACGTCCTGACTTTC	CASSPSRTGNTGANVLTF
-	many	TRBJ1-1	TRBV19	TGTGCCAGCAGCCGGGTGAACACTGAAGCTTTCTTT	CASSRVNTEAFF
TRBD2	many	TRBJ2-1	TRBV10-3	TGTGCCATCAGTGAGTCGACTAGCGGGCGCACCTACAATGAGCAGTTCTTC	CAISESTSGRTYNEQFF
TRBD2	many	TRBJ2-7	TRBV2	TGTGCCAGCAGTCTACGGACTAGCGCTACCATCTACGAGCAGTACTTC	CASSLRTSATIYEQYF
-	-	TRBJ2-7	TRBV20-1	TGCAGTGCTAGAGACCACAGAAGACCCTACGAGCAGTACTTC	CSARDHRRPYEQYF
-	many	TRBJ1-5	TRBV6-9	TGTGCCAGCAGTTACCGGTCCCAGCCCCAGCATTTT	CASSYRSQPQHF
-	many	TRBJ1-1	TRBV11-2	TGTGCCAGCAGCTTAGATCGGGGACGGGAAGCTTTCTTT	CASSLDRGREAFF
TRBD2	-	TRBJ2-3	TRBV4-1	TGCGCCAGCAGCCTGGGACTAGCGGGAGTCGGGATTAGCACAGATACGCAGTATTTT	CASSLGLAGVGISTDTQYF
-	many	TRBJ1-2	TRBV29-1	TGCAGCGCTACAGGGATTGACTATGGCTACACCTTC	CSATGIDYGYTF
-	many	TRBJ1-6	TRBV28	TGTGCCAGCAGTTTATTTACGGGGACCTTGGCCCTCCACTTT	CASSLFTGTLALHF
TRBD2	-	TRBJ2-1	TRBV5-4	TGTGCCAGCAGCCCTAGCGGGAGCCTCTACAATGAGCAGTTCTTC	CASSPSGSLYNEQFF
-	many	TRBJ2-2	TRBV2	TGTGCCAGCAGTGACGTGCGGAACACCGGGGAGCTGTTTTTT	CASSDVRNTGELFF
-	many	TRBJ1-3	TRBV5-1	TGCGCCAGCAGCAAACAAGGAGGAGCGGGAAACACCATATATTTT	CASSKQGGAGNTIYF
TRBD2	-	TRBJ2-1	TRBV20-1	TGCAGTGCTGCTGAGCTAGCGGGGAGCTCCTACAATGAGCAGTTCTTC	CSAAELAGSSYNEQFF
-	many	TRBJ2-4	TRBV2	TGTGCCAGCAGTGGGACGCGGGAAAACATTCAGTACTTC	CASSGTRENIQYF
-	few	TRBJ2-1	TRBV28	TGTGCCAGCAGTTTATCGAAGGGGGGCAATGAGCAGTTCTTC	CASSLSKGGNEQFF
-	many	TRBJ2-7	TRBV4-3	TGCGCCAGCAGCCTCGAAGGGTCAGCCCCCTCCTACGAGCAGTACTTC	CASSLEGSAPSYEQYF
-	many	TRBJ2-1	TRBV7-9	TGTGCCAGCAGCGCACTTCCCGGGAGCTACAATGAGCAGTTCTTC	CASSALPGSYNEQFF
TRBD1	many	TRBJ1-1	TRBV11-1	TGTGCCAGCAGCTTACAGGGGGAAGTTTACACTGAAGCTTTCTTT	CASSLQGEVYTEAFF
-	many	TRBJ2-7	TRBV7-3	TGTGCCAGCAGCCAAACCGGGACAAAAGCGGGCGAGCAGTACTTC	CASSQTGTKAGEQYF
TRBD2	many	TRBJ2-1	TRBV6-1	TGTGCCAGCAGTGACCTACCCGGCGGGAGGGTCAATGAGCAGTTCTTC	CASSDLPGGRVNEQFF
-	-	TRBJ1-3	TRBV12-3/TRBV12-4	TGTGCCAGCAGTTTATCCCCTGGAAACACCATATATTTT	CASSLSPGNTIYF
TRBD2	few	TRBJ2-5	TRBV4-1	TGCGCCAGCAGCCAAGATAGCCCCTTTGGGGGGGAACAAGAGACCCAGTACTTC	CASSQDSPFGGEQETQYF